Presented here are 10 T cell receptor beta chains from one specimen sequenced in a study of regulatory T cells in long-lasting Graves disease. The time point was: newly diagnosed GD, antithyroid drugs for less than 3 months. PBMCs provided the RNA from which the TCR library was made. Combining iRepertoire HTBI primers with Arm-PCR of CDR3 regions, the authors built TCR beta libraries. In TCRdb, the multiplex PCR reads were re-called with MiXCR into one record per CDR3 protein. The sample gives around 470,000 distinct CDR3 sequences, 12% to 15% of which show up once; approximately 19% is in the top ten. This sample was shared with a second study, whose subject was T cells in Graves' hyperthyroidism and ophthalmopathy.

The material was peripheral blood mononuclear cells (PBMCs), obtained at new diagnosis, from a patient treated with antithyroid drugs. Receptors were obtained from a woman aged 45 to 65 with Graves disease.

This clonotype was observed a handful of times. The rearrangement links TRBV5-1 to TRBJ2-3, with 11 positions matching TRBD2. V was pared by 6 bases and J by 2 bases, with 5 bases of the junction left unmatched. Germline-derived CDR1 and CDR2 are SGHRS and YFSETQ. The CDR3 consists of 15 residues. The CDR3 loop reads CASNSGRGNTDTQYF. The CDR3 DNA is TGCGCCAGCAATAGCGGGAGGGGGAACACAGATACGCAGTATTTT.

This clonotype was seen at least ten times. This chain connects TRBV3-1 to TRBJ1-3; a possible D gene is TRBD1 (5 bases). The CDR3 sequence is 14 residues long. V dropped 1 base and J dropped 2 bases, with 6 bases sitting between them. Germline-derived CDR1 and CDR2 are LGHDT and YNNKEL (reference sequence). The CDR3 spells CASSQGGTGNTIYF. CDR3 nucleotides: TGTGCCAGCAGCCAAGGGGGGACTGGAAACACCATATATTTT.

This clonotype was detected a few times. This chain uses TRBV4-1 with TRBJ2-1, with D tentatively TRBD1 (6 bases). CDR3 length equals 17 residues. The germline V gene has CDR1 MGHRA and CDR2 YSYEKL. Trimming left V 1 base short and J 3 bases short, with 16 bases between. The CDR3 protein is CASSQVGAGVSYNEQFF. The CDR3 region has the DNA TGCGCCAGCAGCCAAGTTGGGGCAGGGGTCAGCTACAATGAGCAGTTCTTC.

This clonotype was counted at least ten times. J is TRBJ2-1 and V is TRBV9; D possibly corresponds to TRBD1 (5 bases). CDR1 and CDR2 (germline): SGDLS, YYNGEE. The CDR3 runs to 16 residues. V lost 1 base and J lost 5, with 16 bases in between. The CDR3 spells CASSVSPGKGDNEQFF. CDR3 DNA sequence: TGTGCCAGCAGCGTATCCCCAGGGAAAGGCGACAATGAGCAGTTCTTC.

Many counts were recorded for this clonotype. The chain carries TRBV5-1 and TRBJ2-7; the match to TRBD2 covers 10 bases. Trimming at V came to 5 bases and at J to 3 bases, leaving 11 bases not matched to a gene. This CDR3 contains 16 residues. CDR1 and CDR2 (germline): SGHRS, YFSETQ. Here the CDR3 reads CASSGRGGLAVYEQYF. CDR3 nucleotides: TGCGCCAGCAGTGGGAGAGGCGGACTAGCGGTCTACGAGCAGTACTTC.

V is TRBV3-1 and J is TRBJ2-1; weak D call: TRBD2 (6 bases). Trimming took off 3 bases at V and 4 bases at J, with 13 bases between the two ends. The CDR3 sequence is 15 residues long. The germline gives CDR1 LGHDT, CDR2 YNNKEL (reference sequence). CDR3 sequence reads: CASSHASDYYNEQFF. CDR3 in DNA: TGTGCCAGCAGCCATGCTAGCGATTATTACAATGAGCAGTTCTTC.

The V and J genes are TRBV3-1 and TRBJ2-3; TRBD2 might be the D (6 bases). This CDR3 comprises 16 residues. Germline V gives CDR1 LGHDT, CDR2 YNNKEL (reference sequence). Trimming cost V 0 bases and J 0 bases, with 10 bases left between them. The CDR3 DNA reads TGTGCCAGCAGCCAAGATTCAGGACTAAGCACAGATACGCAGTATTTT. It specifies CASSQDSGLSTDTQYF.

To note about this clonotype: A read error is possible here, since a much larger clone lies one base away. The J gene is TRBJ1-6, the V gene TRBV4-1, with D perhaps matching TRBD1 (5 bases). The germline V gene encodes CDR1 MGHRA and CDR2 YSYEKL. The CDR3 runs to 15 residues. The CDR3 nucleotides are TGCGCCAGCAGCCAAGATGGGGGGAATAATTCACCCCTCCGCTTT. Amino acid sequence: CASSQDGGNNSPLRF.

This clonotype was seen more than once but under ten times. The chain combines TRBV5-5 with TRBJ2-2; the D is unclear. Germline V gene sequence: CDR1 SGHKS, CDR2 YYEKEE (reference sequence). V lost 4 bases to trimming and J lost 6 bases, with 7 bases between them. The CDR3 length is 12 residues. Here the CDR3 reads CASSELAGELFF. The CDR3 nucleotides read TGTGCCAGCAGCGAATTGGCCGGGGAGCTGTTTTTT.

To note about this clonotype: Given a much more abundant clone one base away, this may be a read error. The V gene is TRBV6-1, the J gene TRBJ2-1; no clear D. The ends were cut back, 7 bases at V and 3 bases at J, with 13 bases in the middle. Germline V lookup: CDR1 MNHNS, CDR2 SASEGT. This CDR3 is built from 14 residues. The CDR3 DNA reads TGTGCCAGCATACTCAGCTGGAGCTACAATGAGCAGTTCTTC. Residues: CASILSWSYNEQFF.